Each of the 32 T cell receptor beta chains below was sequenced from the same sample in a study of T cells in Graves' hyperthyroidism and ophthalmopathy. The source material, RNA transcripts, was used to amplify TCR beta CDR3 regions. The TCR CDR3 was amplified in a first-round RT-PCR using the HTBI primer set. Via MiXCR, TCRdb re-called the multiplex PCR reads, giving one row per CDR3 protein. This sample has around 420,000 distinct CDR3 sequences; 15% to 18% occur once, and the top ten carry 13% to 15%. What was sequenced was blood. All receptors derive from a woman younger than 35 with Graves' hyperthyroidism.

Details on this clonotype: A much more abundant neighbour one base away suggests this may be a read error. The rearrangement uses TRBV12-3 or TRBV12-4 and TRBJ1-4; D perhaps matches TRBD1 (6 bases). The CDR3 spans 14 residues. The DNA for the CDR3 is TGTGCCAGCAGACAGGGTCTTAGGGATGAAAAACCGTTTTTT. Protein sequence: CASRQGLRDEKPFF.

The sample holds a few counts of this clonotype. This chain links TRBV16 with TRBJ2-7; D not certain. The CDR3 has 14 amino acids. The germline CDR1 and CDR2 sequences are KGHSY and FQNENV. With 0 bases removed from V and 4 bases from J, the gap between germline ends came to 10 bases. CDR3 DNA: TGTGCCAGCAGCCAATCGCAACGTTCATACGAGCAGTACTTC. Its protein product is CASSQSQRSYEQYF.

This clonotype has ten or more counts. The chain uses TRBV20-1 and TRBJ2-7; 8 nucleotides align to TRBD1. V dropped 4 bases and J dropped 1; count of bases not matched to a gene: 18. This CDR3 region has 18 residues. The germline V gene has CDR1 DFQATT and CDR2 SNEGSKA (reference sequence). CDR3: CSAILFFYRDRLSYEQYF. CDR3 in DNA: TGCAGTGCTATCCTATTTTTTTACCGGGACAGGCTTTCCTACGAGCAGTACTTC.

This clonotype was recorded only once. A junction boundary mismatches the germline segment, possibly from a read error. V and J are TRBV6-1 and TRBJ2-7, with TRBD1 matching over 9 bases. This CDR3 comprises 15 residues. Germline loops: CDR1 MNHNS, CDR2 SASEGT. For the CDR3, the DNA is TGTGCCAGCAGCCAAGACAGGGGGTCTTCCGGGGAGCTGTACTTC. Translation: CASSQDRGSSGELYF.

This clonotype has a count of ten or more. The chain joins TRBV12-3 or TRBV12-4 to TRBJ2-1; 9 bases match TRBD2. The CDR3 runs 17 residues. J gave up 6 bases and V 2 bases, and 11 bases lay outside the gene matches. The CDR3 sequence: CASSLLPPGLAINEQFF. DNA for the CDR3: TGTGCCAGCAGTTTACTCCCCCCGGGACTAGCCATCAATGAGCAGTTCTTC.

The CDR3 DNA reads as TGCGCCAGCAGCTTGGACGGTAACTCTGGGGCCAACGTCCTGACTTTC. Translating gives CASSLDGNSGANVLTF. V gene TRBV5-1 combines with J gene TRBJ2-6; no firm D call. This CDR3 spans 16 amino acids. Germline lookup yields CDR1 SGHRS and CDR2 YFSETQ. Deletions cut 0 bases from V and 0 bases from J, with 7 bases between.

This clonotype was found many times. The chain employs TRBV7-9 and TRBJ2-3, with 10 bases matching TRBD2. Germline CDR1 SEHNR, CDR2 FQNEAQ (reference sequence). The CDR3 spans 18 residues. Here the CDR3 DNA reads TGTGCTACGGAAAGGCTAGCGGGGGCTACCACCAGCACAGATACGCAGTATTTT. Translation gives CATERLAGATTSTDTQYF.

This clonotype was observed at least ten times. This chain joins TRBV10-3 and TRBJ2-1, with a weak D call TRBD2 (6 bases). In germline, CDR1 is ENHRY, CDR2 SYGVKD. With 4 bases removed from V and 6 bases from J, the gap between germline ends came to 13 bases. The CDR3 covers 14 residues. The CDR3 sequence is CAISAAGYGNEQFF. The CDR3 region has the DNA TGTGCCATCAGTGCGGCGGGATACGGCAATGAGCAGTTCTTC.

The rearrangement uses TRBV4-1 and TRBJ2-2; 9 nucleotides agree with TRBD2. The CDR3 consists of 18 residues. Germline CDR1 reads MGHRA; CDR2 reads YSYEKL. V trimming: 1 base; J trimming: 4 bases; junction bases outside the gene matches: 10. CDR3 region: CASSQVKGGGVSTGELFF. CDR3 DNA: TGCGCCAGCAGCCAAGTAAAAGGCGGGGGGGTGAGCACCGGGGAGCTGTTTTTT.

CDR3 sequence reads: CASSLVVSGNGYEQYF. The CDR3 DNA reads TGTGCCAGCAGCTTGGTTGTTAGCGGGAACGGCTACGAGCAGTACTTC. J is TRBJ2-7 and V is TRBV5-6; 8 bases match TRBD2. The junction had 8 bases not matched to a gene; V was cut back by 0 bases and J by 3 bases. This CDR3 has 16 residues. Germline V gives CDR1 SGHDT, CDR2 YYEEEE.

The J gene is TRBJ2-7, the V gene TRBV10-3, with TRBD1 identical over 9 bases. The CDR3 sequence is 15 residues long. Germline CDR1 is ENHRY and CDR2 is SYGVKD. Trimming took 7 bases from V and 2 from J; bases not matched to a gene: 9. The CDR3 sequence is CAITPGTGIAYEQYF. CDR3 coding DNA: TGTGCCATCACACCGGGGACAGGGATTGCCTACGAGCAGTACTTC.

This clonotype was picked up one time. The gene calls are TRBV4-3 and TRBJ2-7, with 8 bases that match TRBD1. CDR3 size: 13 residues. The germline gives CDR1 LGHNA, CDR2 YSLEER. V lost 4 bases and J lost 5; bases outside the gene matches: 4. This CDR3 reads CASSLDRDHEQYF. The CDR3 region has the DNA TGCGCCAGCAGCCTGGACAGGGACCACGAGCAGTACTTC.

This clonotype was seen at least ten times. The chain couples TRBV7-6 to TRBJ1-1, with D perhaps TRBD1 (5 bases). The V end lost 6 bases, the J end lost 10 bases, and 15 bases lay between the germline ends. This CDR3 region has 12 residues. Germline V gene data show CDR1 as SGHVS and CDR2 as FNYEAQ. Here the CDR3 DNA reads TGTGCCAGCAGGGGGGGAGACAAGCCAGCTTTCTTT. This encodes CASRGGDKPAFF.

This clonotype was recorded at least ten times. This sequence joins TRBV11-2 and TRBJ2-7; D might be TRBD2 (5 bases). CDR1 SGHAT and CDR2 FQNNGV come from the germline V gene. The CDR3 length is 12 residues. V lost 5 bases to trimming and J lost 4 bases, with 9 bases between them. The CDR3, as DNA: TGTGCCAGCAGCCCAAGACTATACGAGCAGTACTTC. Its protein product is CASSPRLYEQYF.

This clonotype was counted at least ten times. The chain recombines TRBV7-8 with TRBJ1-2; 9 bases agree with TRBD1. CDR1 and CDR2 (germline): SGHVS, FQNEAQ. V lost 1 base to trimming and J lost 4 bases; unmatched junction nucleotides: 7. This CDR3 has 16 amino acids. DNA of the CDR3: TGTGCCAGCAGCTTAGAAACAGGGGGCATAGGCTATGGCTACACCTTC. Protein product: CASSLETGGIGYGYTF.

CDR3: CSAQRGTGRTGELFF. CDR3 DNA: TGCAGTGCCCAAAGGGGGACAGGGAGGACCGGGGAGCTGTTTTTT. This sequence joins TRBV20-1 and TRBJ2-2; TRBD1 matches at 9 bases. Germline V gene lookup returns CDR1 DFQATT and CDR2 SNEGSKA (reference sequence). The junction had 10 bases not matched to a gene; V was cut back by 6 bases and J by 5 bases. The CDR3 loop spans 15 amino acids.

This clonotype was observed many times. This chain joins TRBV3-1 and TRBJ2-1, with 9 bases fitting TRBD2. Germline V gene sequence: CDR1 LGHDT, CDR2 YNNKEL (reference sequence). J gave up 6 bases and V 4 bases, and 13 bases lay outside the gene matches. The CDR3 is 17 amino acids. The CDR3 sequence: CASSPQIAGAVVNEQFF. DNA for the CDR3: TGTGCCAGCAGCCCACAAATAGCGGGAGCTGTTGTCAATGAGCAGTTCTTC.

This clonotype occurred a few times. The CDR3 loop is CASSLPILGFQYF. CDR3 in DNA: TGTGCCAGCAGCCTCCCGATCCTAGGTTTCCAGTACTTC. The chain uses TRBV7-2 and TRBJ2-5; no reliable D call. The CDR3 has 13 amino acids. The V end was cut by 5 bases, the J end by 10 bases, with 17 bases between. Per germline, CDR1 SGHTA and CDR2 FQGNSA.

The sample holds a few counts of this clonotype. The CDR3 DNA follows: TGCAGCGTTGAGTCGGGGTTAACTGAAGCTTTCTTT. Its translation: CSVESGLTEAFF. The gene calls are TRBV29-1 and TRBJ1-1; no firm D call. V lost 3 bases, J lost 5 bases, and 10 bases lay in between. CDR3 length: 12 residues. CDR1 and CDR2 from the germline V gene are SQVTM and ANQGSEA.

This clonotype has more than one count but fewer than ten. V gene TRBV19 combines with J gene TRBJ2-1, with 9 positions matching TRBD2. This CDR3 region has 13 residues. CDR1 and CDR2 (germline): LNHDA, SQIVND (reference sequence). V trimming: 8 bases; J trimming: 6 bases; junction bases outside the gene matches: 5. The CDR3 loop is CASSSGIFNEQFF. In nucleotides, the CDR3 is TGTGCCAGTTCTAGCGGGATTTTCAATGAGCAGTTCTTC.

This clonotype was picked up many times. This rearrangement joins TRBV28 to TRBJ1-2, with 7 bases identical to TRBD1. The J segment lost 6 bases and the V segment lost 8 bases, leaving 3 bases of the junction unmatched. Germline V gene sequence: CDR1 MDHEN, CDR2 SYDVKM. The CDR3 contains 11 residues. The DNA of the CDR3 is TGTGCCAGCTTCAGGGGGGATGGCTACACCTTC. Amino acids: CASFRGDGYTF.

For this clonotype: One base away lies a much larger clone, so this may be a sequencing read error. The CDR3 region has the DNA TGTGCCAGCAGCTTGGGTACCATGGGTGGAGATACGCAGTATTTT. Residues: CASSLGTMGGDTQYF. The genes are TRBV7-3 and TRBJ2-3; D is undetermined. Per the germline V gene, CDR1 is SGHTA and CDR2 is FQGTGA. V was trimmed by 3 bases and J by 5 bases, leaving 15 bases between them. The CDR3 contains 15 residues.

The V gene is TRBV7-9, the J gene TRBJ1-4; D remains ambiguous. Germline assignment: CDR1 SEHNR and CDR2 FQNEAQ (reference sequence). This CDR3 has 20 amino acids. V lost 3 bases to trimming and J lost 1 base, with 24 bases between them. The CDR3 protein is CASSFIHDVEGTRTNEKLFF. CDR3 nucleotide sequence: TGTGCCAGCAGCTTTATTCATGATGTTGAAGGTACGAGAACTAATGAAAAACTGTTTTTT.

As to this clonotype: This may come from a read error, since a much larger clone is one base off. The genes are TRBV5-5 and TRBJ1-1; D gene ambiguous. The germline CDR1 and CDR2 sequences are SGHKS and YYEKEE (reference sequence). Trimming shortened V by 9 bases and J by 4 bases, and 16 bases separated the two germline ends. The CDR3 loop spans 13 amino acids. CDR3 bases: TGTGCCATCACCTGGGGTAGGTCCACTGAAGCTTTCTTT. It codes for CAITWGRSTEAFF.

As concerns this clonotype: As the CDR3 is not closed by the conserved phenylalanine or tryptophan, this likely results from a read error. V and J are TRBV5-1 and TRBJ2-3; possibly TRBD2 for D (6 bases). Germline CDR1 is SGHRS and CDR2 is YFSETQ. This CDR3 is 14 amino acids long. CDR3 in DNA: TGTGCCAGCAGCCCGGGGACTAGCACAGATACGCAGTATTCT. The encoded protein is CASSPGTSTDTQYS.

This clonotype has only a few counts. The V and J genes are TRBV4-1 and TRBJ2-1; no clear D. Germline CDR1 reads MGHRA; CDR2 reads YSYEKL. The CDR3 totals 13 residues. Trimming left V 0 bases short and J 8 bases short, with 8 bases between. Here the CDR3 reads CASSQEPDYEQFF. The CDR3 nucleotides are TGCGCCAGCAGCCAAGAGCCCGATTATGAGCAGTTCTTC.

There are many counts of this clonotype. V is TRBV5-1 and J is TRBJ2-1, with 10 bases identical to TRBD2. CDR1 and CDR2 (germline): SGHRS, YFSETQ. Unmatched junction bases numbered 10, after V lost 4 bases and J lost 6 bases. The CDR3 runs to 16 residues. The CDR3 protein is CASSRWSGGAVNEQFF. CDR3 nucleotides: TGCGCCAGCAGCCGATGGAGCGGGGGGGCCGTCAATGAGCAGTTCTTC.

This clonotype has more than one count but fewer than ten. The gene calls are TRBV12-3 or TRBV12-4 and TRBJ2-5, with 8 bases that match TRBD1. V trimming: 2 bases; J trimming: 5 bases; junction bases outside the gene matches: 10. This CDR3 has 16 amino acids. CDR3 protein: CASSLWLDRVGETQYF. The DNA for the CDR3 is TGTGCCAGCAGTTTATGGTTGGACAGGGTCGGGGAGACCCAGTACTTC.

Many counts were recorded for this clonotype. The chain couples TRBV12-3 or TRBV12-4 to TRBJ2-7; D uncertain. The CDR3 contains 14 residues. Trimming pared 2 bases from V and 7 bases from J, leaving 15 bases between. The CDR3 spells CASSLHPPPAEQYF. CDR3 DNA sequence: TGTGCCAGCAGTTTACACCCACCTCCGGCGGAGCAGTACTTC.

This clonotype came up many times. The chain combines TRBV28 with TRBJ2-2, with a tentative D call TRBD2 (6 bases). CDR1 MDHEN and CDR2 SYDVKM come from the germline V gene. The V end was cut by 4 bases, the J end by 5 bases, with 14 bases between. This CDR3 is 15 amino acids long. CDR3 sequence: CASSWGVGPTGELFF. Written as DNA, the CDR3 is TGTGCCAGCAGTTGGGGGGTGGGACCGACCGGGGAGCTGTTTTTT.

Worth noting for this clonotype: In this CDR3 the conserved last residue, phenylalanine or tryptophan, is missing, so a read error is likely. The chain carries TRBV6-2 or TRBV6-3 and TRBJ2-5; 8 bases agree with TRBD2. Losses at the gene ends were 2 bases for V and 1 base for J; bases not matched to a gene: 6. CDR1 MNHEY and CDR2 SVGEGT come from the germline V gene. CDR3 length: 16 residues. The CDR3 here is CASSYSTGGGQETQYL. CDR3 in DNA: TGTGCCAGCAGTTACAGTACCGGGGGGGGCCAAGAGACCCAGTACCTC.

This clonotype was recorded many times. The rearrangement uses TRBV29-1 and TRBJ1-1, with 7 positions matching TRBD1. The length of the CDR3 is 14 residues. Germline CDR1 reads SQVTM; CDR2 reads ANQGSEA. V gave up 4 bases and J gave up 1 base; unmatched junction bases: 6. The CDR3 is CSVARQGGNTEAFF. CDR3 nucleotides: TGCAGCGTTGCAAGACAGGGAGGGAACACTGAAGCTTTCTTT.